One TCR beta chain is described in this entry. Its matching antigen is unknown. V was clipped by 0 bases and J by 12 bases, with 14 bases between them. CDR3 size: 12 residues. CDR1 is SQVTM, CDR2 ANQGSEA, per germline. The data were obtained in a study of CD8+ T cells in alopecia areata. Overall study findings and caveats: Relative to normal scalp, lesional scalp, especially alopecia totalis/universalis, showed higher clonality.

Reverse transcribed after extraction, RNA yielded cDNA as the sequencing template. This table comes from immunoSEQ multiplex PCR, and its TCRdb copy is limited to in-frame clones, with some not included. The sample yields fewer than 200,000 clones, about 70% seen once. The V gene is TRBV29-1, the J gene TRBJ1-2; no clear D. Here the sequenced sample was CD8+ T cells sorted from blood, taken at week 0. This TCR came from a human donor with alopecia areata. The CDR3 DNA follows: TGCAGCGTTGAAGAACGGTGGGCACCTGACACCTTC. This gives the protein CSVEERWAPDTF.